The source of this T cell receptor (beta chain) is a study of T cells in Graves' hyperthyroidism and ophthalmopathy. This clonotype was recorded many times. Antigen: not known. No progression to ophthalmopathy during 18 months of follow-up defined stable disease. The study enrolled patients aged 18 to 65 with newly diagnosed hyperthyroidism of under 2 months' duration. Based on clinical symptoms, serum thyroxine and TRAb, thyroid ultrasound and orbital computed tomography, diagnoses were reached. From RNA transcripts, TCR beta CDR3 regions were amplified. A first-round RT-PCR of the TCR CDR3 used the HTBI primer set. TCRdb redid the calling of the multiplex PCR reads with MiXCR, one entry per CDR3 protein. The data contain about 400,000 distinct CDR3 sequences, 13% of them seen just once; the ten biggest clones take up 9.2%. Findings of the study overall: Appearing also in blood were most of the thyroid clonotypes expanded above 0.001.

This sequence was found in a woman in her late teens or twenties with Graves' hyperthyroidism. Source material: blood.

CDR3 DNA sequence: TGCGCCAGCAGCCAAGACCGGTCGGGGATTTCCTACGAGCAGTACTTC. The encoded protein is CASSQDRSGISYEQYF. The V gene is TRBV4-3, the J gene TRBJ2-7, with D possibly TRBD2 on 5 matching bases. This CDR3 has 16 residues. Germline CDR1 is LGHNA and CDR2 is YSLEER. V was cut by 0 bases and J by 1 base, with 13 bases left in between.